This T cell receptor beta chain was profiled in a study of shared clonotypes between healthy human individuals. Study-level findings and limits: Despite large depth, sorted-subset datasets appeared incompletely sequenced. Shared clonotypes across all four donors exceeded non-shared ones in generation probability.

This CDR3 contains 14 residues. Germline V CDR1 and CDR2: GTSNPN, SVGIG (reference sequence). A note on this clone: Its antigen remains unknown.

Only CD45RO-negative cells positively selected for CCR7 counted as naive CD8 cells, so terminally differentiated effector memory CD45RA+ cells were excluded. The donors were adults (healthy and HIV-negative) with no recent acute infections or vaccinations. Each sample came from a Caucasian adult donor living in Nashville, Tennessee. The protocol was immunoSEQ multiplex PCR, while the TCRdb copy is restricted to in-frame clones and leaves out a portion. The table includes over 2,000,000 clones, roughly 93% detected once. This chain connects TRBV30 to TRBJ2-5, with 9 nucleotides matching TRBD1. The better agreement between TRBJ2-7 and the DNA end casts doubt on the J call. Source material: naive CD8+ T cells from PBMCs. The TCR originated in a man younger than 35 in good health. Some clones in this sample may be carry-over from other donors' samples. CDR3 in DNA: TGTGCCTGGGAACCGACAGGGGGCTCCTACGAGCAGTACTTC. Protein: CAWEPTGGSYEQYF.